Listed here are 12 T cell receptor beta chains from one sample, sequenced in a study of blood T cell repertoires in COVID-19. Libraries were prepared by immunoSEQ multiplex PCR; TCRdb keeps only in-frame clonotypes and omits some of them. The table has around 76,000 clones, 81% seen once; the top ten hold 0.83%. Sequenced: peripheral blood. The source is a woman in her 70s with acute or convalescent COVID-19.

The chain joins TRBV9 to TRBJ1-1, with D tentatively TRBD1 (5 bases). V lost 0 bases, J lost 1 base, and 10 bases lay in between. The CDR3 runs 15 residues. Germline V lookup: CDR1 SGDLS, CDR2 YYNGEE. The CDR3 DNA reads TGTGCCAGCAGCGTAGTCGACACAGGGAACACTGAAGCTTTCTTT. Translated: CASSVVDTGNTEAFF. The variable domain in full, completed from reference TRBV9 and TRBJ1-1, reads DSGVTQTPKHLITATGQRVTLRCSPRSGDLSVYWYQQSLDQGLQFLIQYYNGEERAKGNILERFSAQQFPDLHSELNLSSLELGDSALYFCASSVVDTGNTEAFFGQGTRLTVV.

V gene TRBV6-5 combines with J gene TRBJ1-2, with D possibly TRBD1 on 6 matching bases. This CDR3 is 15 amino acids long. V lost 7 bases and J lost 4, with 19 bases in between. The germline V gene encodes CDR1 MNHEY and CDR2 SVGAGI. CDR3 protein: CASIRGTPNLYGYTF. For the CDR3, the DNA is TGTGCCAGCATTAGGGGGACCCCAAACCTCTATGGCTACACCTTC.

The gene calls are TRBV6-2 or TRBV6-3 and TRBJ2-7; 8 nucleotides line up with TRBD1. This CDR3 contains 14 residues. The V gene's germline CDR1 is MNHEY and CDR2 SVGEGT. V shed 9 bases, J shed 5 bases, and the junction held 12 bases outside the gene matches. The CDR3 sequence is CASTYRTGSDEQYF. CDR3 DNA: TGTGCCAGTACTTACCGGACAGGGAGTGACGAGCAGTACTTC.

This sequence joins TRBV19 and TRBJ1-1; 7 nucleotides line up with TRBD1. The CDR3 spans 17 residues. Per the germline V gene, CDR1 is LNHDA and CDR2 is SQIVND (reference sequence). Losses at the gene ends were 7 bases for V and 3 bases for J; bases not matched to a gene: 17. For the CDR3, the DNA is TGTGCCAGTACTTATGACAGGGCCGGAATCCACGACACTGAAGCTTTCTTT. Protein sequence: CASTYDRAGIHDTEAFF.

This clone was recorded a few times. V and J are TRBV3-1 (or the pseudogene TRBV3-2) and TRBJ2-3; D not resolved. Germline-derived CDR1 and CDR2 are LGHDT and YNNKEL (reference sequence). Trimming took off 2 bases at V and 6 bases at J, with 6 bases between the two ends. This CDR3 contains 12 residues. The CDR3 DNA is TGTGCCAGCAGCCAAACGGAGGATACGCAGTATTTT. Translation: CASSQTEDTQYF.

At least ten counts were recorded for this clone. The chain is built from TRBV7-7 and TRBJ2-2; TRBD2 aligns across 7 bases. This CDR3 region has 14 residues. In germline, CDR1 is SSHAT, CDR2 FNYEAQ (reference sequence). Germline trimming cut 5 bases from V and 5 bases from J; bases unmatched to any gene: 5. CDR3 in DNA: TGTGCCAGCAGCCCGCAGGGAGGGACCGGGGAGCTGTTTTTT. Translation gives CASSPQGGTGELFF.

The CDR3, as DNA: TGTGCCAGCAGTTCGACCGGGACAGGGGAGTTCTTC. This codes for CASSSTGTGEFF. This chain links TRBV27 with TRBJ2-1; the match to TRBD1 covers 10 bases. Unmatched junction bases numbered 5, after V lost 4 bases and J lost 14 bases. CDR3 size: 12 residues. Germline loops: CDR1 MNHEY, CDR2 SMNVEV (reference sequence).

This clone appeared a single time. CDR3 nucleotide sequence: TGTGCCAGTAAGGGGGAAAGCACAGATACGCAGTATTTT. Amino acids: CASKGESTDTQYF. The J gene is TRBJ2-3, the V gene TRBV19, with a weak D call TRBD1 (6 bases). CDR3 length equals 13 residues. Germline lookup yields CDR1 LNHDA and CDR2 SQIVND (reference sequence). V was cut by 7 bases and J by 0 bases, with 8 bases left in between. The complete variable domain, with remaining parts taken from reference TRBV19 and TRBJ2-3, reads DGGITQSPKYLFRKEGQNVTLSCEQNLNHDAMYWYRQDPGQGLRLIYYSQIVNDFQKGDIAEGYSVSREKKESFPLTVTSAQKNPTAFYLCASKGESTDTQYFGPGTRLTVL.

The CDR3 is CASSIARTANSPLHF. CDR3 sequence (DNA): TGTGCCAGTAGTATAGCCCGGACAGCTAATTCACCCCTCCACTTT. The chain employs TRBV19 and TRBJ1-6; TRBD1 is a possible D gene (6 bases). Trimming pared 1 base from V and 6 bases from J, leaving 10 bases between. The CDR3 spans 15 residues. Looked up from germline, CDR1 is LNHDA and CDR2 is SQIVND (reference sequence).

In its sample, this clone was seen a few times. This chain links TRBV7-2 with TRBJ2-2, with D tentatively TRBD2 (5 bases). The CDR3 is 15 residues long. With 3 bases removed from V and 0 bases from J, the gap between germline ends came to 8 bases. From germline, CDR1 is SGHTA and CDR2 FQGNSA. CDR3 bases: TGTGCCAGCAGCTTTACCGGGACGAACACCGGGGAGCTGTTTTTT. Residues: CASSFTGTNTGELFF.

This clone was seen a handful of times. The chain employs TRBV6-4 and TRBJ1-6; 9 nucleotides match TRBD1. CDR1 and CDR2 (germline): MRHNA, SNTAGT. The CDR3 is made up of 14 amino acids. V lost 4 bases and J lost 9; bases outside the gene matches: 4. This CDR3 reads CASSAGQGSSPLHF. The CDR3 bases are TGTGCCAGCAGTGCCGGACAGGGGTCTTCACCCCTCCACTTT.

This rearrangement joins TRBV7-8 to TRBJ1-3, with TRBD1 identical over 7 bases. Trimming took 0 bases from V and 2 from J; bases not matched to a gene: 1. The CDR3 extends over 15 amino acids. Germline loops: CDR1 SGHVS, CDR2 FQNEAQ. CDR3 bases: TGTGCCAGCAGCTTAGCCGACAGGGCTGGAAACACCATATATTTT. It codes for CASSLADRAGNTIYF.